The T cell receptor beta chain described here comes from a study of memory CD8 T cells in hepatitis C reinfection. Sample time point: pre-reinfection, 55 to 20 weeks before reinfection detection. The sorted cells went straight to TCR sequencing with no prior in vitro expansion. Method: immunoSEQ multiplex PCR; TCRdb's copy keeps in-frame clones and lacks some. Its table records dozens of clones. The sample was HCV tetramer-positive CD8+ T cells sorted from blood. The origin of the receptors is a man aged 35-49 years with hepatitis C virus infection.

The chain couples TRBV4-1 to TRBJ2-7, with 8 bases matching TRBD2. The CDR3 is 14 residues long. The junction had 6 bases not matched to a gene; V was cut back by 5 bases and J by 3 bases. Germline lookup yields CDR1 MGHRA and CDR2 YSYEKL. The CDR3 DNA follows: TGCGCCAGCAGCTTCCCCGGGGGGGGCTACGAGCAGTACTTC. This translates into CASSFPGGGYEQYF.